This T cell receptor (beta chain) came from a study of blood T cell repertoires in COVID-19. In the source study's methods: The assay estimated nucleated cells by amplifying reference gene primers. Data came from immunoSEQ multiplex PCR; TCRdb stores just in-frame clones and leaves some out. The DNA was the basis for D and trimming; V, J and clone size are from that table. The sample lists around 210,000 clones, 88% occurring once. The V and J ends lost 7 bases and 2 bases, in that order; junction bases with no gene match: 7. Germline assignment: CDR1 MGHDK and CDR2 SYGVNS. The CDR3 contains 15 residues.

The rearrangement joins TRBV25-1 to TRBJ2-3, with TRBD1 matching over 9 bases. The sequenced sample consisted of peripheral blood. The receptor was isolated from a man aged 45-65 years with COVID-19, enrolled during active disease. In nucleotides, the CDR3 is TGTGCCAGCAAGGACAGGGGACACTACACAGATACGCAGTATTTT. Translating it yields CASKDRGHYTDTQYF.